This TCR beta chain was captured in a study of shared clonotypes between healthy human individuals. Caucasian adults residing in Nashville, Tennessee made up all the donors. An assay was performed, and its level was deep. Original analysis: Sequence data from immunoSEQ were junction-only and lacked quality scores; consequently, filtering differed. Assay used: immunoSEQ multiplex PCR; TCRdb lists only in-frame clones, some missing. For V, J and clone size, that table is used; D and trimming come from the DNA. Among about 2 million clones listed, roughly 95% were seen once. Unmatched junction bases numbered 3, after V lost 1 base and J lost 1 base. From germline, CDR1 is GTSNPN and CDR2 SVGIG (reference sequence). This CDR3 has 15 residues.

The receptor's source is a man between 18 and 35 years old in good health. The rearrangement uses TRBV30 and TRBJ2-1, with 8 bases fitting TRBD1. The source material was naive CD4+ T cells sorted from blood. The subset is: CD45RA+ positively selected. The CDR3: CAWSGTGMSYNEQFF. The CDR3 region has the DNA TGTGCCTGGAGTGGGACAGGGATGTCCTACAATGAGCAGTTCTTC.